Listed below are T cell receptor beta chains from one sample, sequenced in a study of cytomegalovirus exposure and HLA in healthy donors. The table came from immunoSEQ multiplex PCR; TCRdb's copy has only in-frame clones and leaves some out. The sample contains more than 200,000 clones, about 90% of which appear only once. The sequenced sample consisted of PBMCs. Every receptor here comes from a man between 18 and 35 years old in good health and CMV-seropositive. Both conserved end residues are part of each CDR3. The D gene is left open where the match is weak. Size values are once, few and many counts, or a class for expanded clones, and some rows have none.

J: TRBJ2-1
D: TRBD2
V: TRBV10-1
size: once
DNA: TGCGCCAGCAGGCCGGAGGGGAGCGGGAGTTGGTTCTTC
CDR3: CASRPEGSGSWFF

J: TRBJ1-3
D: .
V: TRBV6-5
size: .
DNA: TGTGCCAGCAGTTTCGCACAGGGCTCTGGAAACACCATATATTTT
CDR3: CASSFAQGSGNTIYF

J: TRBJ2-7
D: TRBD1
V: TRBV6-1
size: .
DNA: TGTGCCAGCAAGACAGGGGGCGCATCCTACGAGCAGTACTTC
CDR3: CASKTGGASYEQYF

J: TRBJ1-1
D: .
V: TRBV7-9
size: .
DNA: TGTGCCAGCAGCCCATCGGGCACTGAAGCTTTCTTT
CDR3: CASSPSGTEAFF

J: TRBJ1-2
D: TRBD1
V: TRBV4-1
size: .
DNA: TGCGCCAGCACTAAGACAGGGGCCGACTATGGCTACACCTTC
CDR3: CASTKTGADYGYTF

J: TRBJ1-2
D: TRBD1
V: TRBV16
size: .
DNA: TGTGCCAGCAGCCAATCGATCGAGACAGGGGTCTATGGCTACACCTTC
CDR3: CASSQSIETGVYGYTF

J: TRBJ2-1
D: TRBD2
V: TRBV27
size: .
DNA: TGTGCCAGCGGGGATAGCGGGAGCTCCTACAATGAGCAGTTCTTC
CDR3: CASGDSGSSYNEQFF

J: TRBJ1-4
D: .
V: TRBV7-9
size: .
DNA: TGTGCCAGCGGGGTTCGGATTTCAACTAATGAAAAACTGTTTTTT
CDR3: CASGVRISTNEKLFF

J: TRBJ2-7
D: .
V: TRBV15
size: .
DNA: TGTGCCACCAGCAGAGCGGGAGAAGGGCTCTACGAGCAGTACTTC
CDR3: CATSRAGEGLYEQYF

J: TRBJ1-4
D: TRBD1
V: TRBV19
size: .
DNA: TGTGCCAGTAGCGACAGGGTCGGCGAAAAACTGTTTTTT
CDR3: CASSDRVGEKLFF

J: TRBJ1-1
D: .
V: TRBV18
size: .
DNA: TGTGCCAGCTCACCGTCAGGTAACACTGAAGCTTTCTTT
CDR3: CASSPSGNTEAFF

J: TRBJ2-7
D: .
V: TRBV27
size: once
DNA: TGTGCCAGCAGTCGGTCGGGATTTATGTCCGAGCAGTACTTC
CDR3: CASSRSGFMSEQYF

J: TRBJ1-1
D: .
V: TRBV7-2
size: .
DNA: TGTGCCAGCAGACCGGGCCCAGGGTCCACTGAAGCTTTCTTT
CDR3: CASRPGPGSTEAFF

J: TRBJ2-2
D: .
V: TRBV6-5
size: once
DNA: TGTGCCACAAGAGGCGGATCGAACACCGGGGAGCTGTTTTTT
CDR3: CATRGGSNTGELFF

J: TRBJ2-1
D: TRBD2
V: TRBV5-6
size: .
DNA: TGTGCCAGCAGCCCGCAACTAGCGGGAGCTCCCACATGGTACAATGAGCAGTTCTTC
CDR3: CASSPQLAGAPTWYNEQFF

J: TRBJ2-5
D: .
V: TRBV30
size: .
DNA: TGTGCCTGGAGTGCTCACGGGGTGGAGACCCAGTACTTC
CDR3: CAWSAHGVETQYF

J: TRBJ1-5
D: .
V: TRBV27
size: once
DNA: TGTGCCAGCAGTTTAAGCAGGAGCAATCAGCCCCAGCATTTT
CDR3: CASSLSRSNQPQHF

J: TRBJ2-1
D: .
V: TRBV27
size: .
DNA: TGTGCCAGCAGCAGACTAGAGAGGAATGAGCAGTTCTTC
CDR3: CASSRLERNEQFF

J: TRBJ1-1
D: .
V: TRBV4-1
size: .
DNA: TGCGCCAGCAGCCAGACCACCAACACTGAAGCTTTCTTT
CDR3: CASSQTTNTEAFF

J: TRBJ1-2
D: .
V: TRBV30
size: .
DNA: TGTGCCTGGACAGGGGAAAGGGGAAGCGGCTACACCTTC
CDR3: CAWTGERGSGYTF

J: TRBJ2-7
D: .
V: TRBV14
size: once
DNA: TGTGCCATCCACCTGTTCAGGGCCATCTACGAGCAGTACTTC
CDR3: CAIHLFRAIYEQYF

J: TRBJ2-7
D: .
V: TRBV23-1
size: few
DNA: TGCGCCAGCAGTCAACCGAGGGTAGGGCAGACCTCCTACGAGCAGTACTTC
CDR3: CASSQPRVGQTSYEQYF

J: TRBJ1-1
D: .
V: TRBV18
size: few
DNA: TGTGCCACGAGAGCAGGGAGGAACACTGAAGCTTTCTTT
CDR3: CATRAGRNTEAFF

J: TRBJ2-3
D: TRBD2
V: TRBV5-6
size: .
DNA: TGTGCCAGCAGGCACCGCGGGGGGGCGGATACGCAGTATTTT
CDR3: CASRHRGGADTQYF

J: TRBJ2-7
D: TRBD2
V: TRBV5-1
size: .
DNA: TGCGCCAGCAGCTTGGTTGGCGGGAGTAGCTACGAGCAGTACTTC
CDR3: CASSLVGGSSYEQYF

J: TRBJ1-2
D: TRBD1
V: TRBV7-9
size: .
DNA: TGTGCCAGCGGTCAACAGGGGCCGTGGGGCTACACCTTC
CDR3: CASGQQGPWGYTF